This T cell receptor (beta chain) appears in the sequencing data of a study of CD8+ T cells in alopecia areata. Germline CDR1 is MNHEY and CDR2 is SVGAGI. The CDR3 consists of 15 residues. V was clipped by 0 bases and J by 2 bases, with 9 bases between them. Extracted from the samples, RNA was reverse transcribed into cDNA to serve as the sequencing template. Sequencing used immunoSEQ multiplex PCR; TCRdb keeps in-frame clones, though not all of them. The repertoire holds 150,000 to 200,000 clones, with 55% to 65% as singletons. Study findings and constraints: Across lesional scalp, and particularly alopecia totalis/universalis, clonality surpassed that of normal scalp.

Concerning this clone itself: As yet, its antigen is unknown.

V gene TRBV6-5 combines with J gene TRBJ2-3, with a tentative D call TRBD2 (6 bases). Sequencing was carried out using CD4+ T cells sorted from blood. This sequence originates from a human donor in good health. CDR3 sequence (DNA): TGTGCCAGCAGTTACTCGCCGGGAGTCACAGATACGCAGTATTTT. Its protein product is CASSYSPGVTDTQYF.